The rows below give T cell receptor beta chains drawn from one sample of a study of cytomegalovirus exposure and HLA in healthy donors. The data were produced by immunoSEQ multiplex PCR, yet TCRdb's version contains in-frame clones alone and is incomplete. In the table there are under 200,000 clones, about 79% of which are singletons. The sequenced sample was PBMCs. The receptor source for this set is a woman aged 50 to 60 in good health and CMV-seronegative. Each CDR3 is given with its conserved first and last residue. The D gene is left open where the match is weak. Not every row has a clone size; where given, it reads once, few, many or a size class.

CDR3aa	CDR3nt	v_gene	d_gene	j_gene	abundance
CASSWTGDSPLHF	TGTGCCAGCAGCTGGACAGGGGATTCACCCCTCCACTTT	TRBV7-2	TRBD1	TRBJ1-6	once
CSVGRGTGLSEQYF	TGCAGCGTTGGGCGCGGGACAGGTTTAAGCGAGCAGTACTTC	TRBV29-1	TRBD1	TRBJ2-7	few
CASSKDRKKADTQYF	TGTGCCAGCAGCAAGGACAGGAAAAAGGCAGATACGCAGTATTTT	TRBV2	TRBD1	TRBJ2-3	NA
CASSPRTVNSPLHF	TGTGCCAGCAGCCCCCGCACAGTCAATTCACCCCTCCACTTT	TRBV7-8	NA	TRBJ1-6	NA
CATRDSSSYNSPLHF	TGTGCCACCAGGGACAGTAGCTCCTATAATTCACCCCTCCACTTT	TRBV2	TRBD1	TRBJ1-6	once
CASSETGNSPLHF	TGTGCCAGCAGCGAGACAGGGAATTCACCCCTCCACTTT	TRBV6-4	TRBD1	TRBJ1-6	NA
CASSDLGQGVGETQYF	TGCGCCAGCAGTGATTTAGGACAGGGGGTGGGAGAGACCCAGTACTTC	TRBV10-2	TRBD1	TRBJ2-5	NA
CASSALGTGTEAFF	TGTGCCAGCTCCGCCCTAGGGACAGGCACTGAAGCTTTCTTT	TRBV18	TRBD1	TRBJ1-1	once
CSVGHNSNQPQHF	TGCAGCGTTGGCCACAATAGCAATCAGCCCCAGCATTTT	TRBV29-1	NA	TRBJ1-5	NA
CASSLWGAGGTYEQYF	TGCGCCAGCAGCTTGTGGGGAGCGGGAGGGACCTACGAGCAGTACTTC	TRBV5-1	TRBD2	TRBJ2-7	once
CATSISTGVGNTIYF	TGTGCCACCAGCATCTCGACAGGGGTCGGAAACACCATATATTTT	TRBV15	TRBD1	TRBJ1-3	few
CASSLSRGRSYEQYF	TGTGCCAGCAGCTTAAGCAGGGGGCGAAGTTACGAGCAGTACTTC	TRBV11-3	TRBD1	TRBJ2-7	once
CASSSGLASGDTQYF	TGTGCCAGCAGTTCGGGACTAGCGTCGGGAGATACGCAGTATTTT	TRBV6-5	TRBD2	TRBJ2-3	NA
CASSFSSNQPQHF	TGTGCCAGCAGCTTCTCCAGCAATCAGCCCCAGCATTTT	TRBV7-2	NA	TRBJ1-5	NA
CASSAYGGGNSPLHF	TGTGCCAGCAGCGCTTATGGGGGCGGGAATTCACCCCTCCACTTT	TRBV7-2	NA	TRBJ1-6	NA
CASRSLAEPTDTQYF	TGTGCCAGCAGGTCCCTAGCGGAGCCCACAGATACGCAGTATTTT	TRBV2	TRBD2	TRBJ2-3	few
CASSPSLTLLPGEQFF	TGTGCCAGCAGCCCGAGCTTGACCCTTCTACCAGGTGAGCAGTTCTTC	TRBV7-8	NA	TRBJ2-1	NA
CASSSWPQGFSDGYTF	TGCGCCAGCAGCTCCTGGCCCCAGGGCTTTTCGGATGGCTACACCTTC	TRBV5-1	NA	TRBJ1-2	NA
CASSRGAGYNEQFF	TGTGCCAGCAGTCGGGGGGCCGGCTACAATGAGCAGTTCTTC	TRBV27	NA	TRBJ2-1	once
CASGRGAGYNEQFF	TGTGCCAGCGGTCGGGGGGCGGGTTACAATGAGCAGTTCTTC	TRBV27	NA	TRBJ2-1	NA